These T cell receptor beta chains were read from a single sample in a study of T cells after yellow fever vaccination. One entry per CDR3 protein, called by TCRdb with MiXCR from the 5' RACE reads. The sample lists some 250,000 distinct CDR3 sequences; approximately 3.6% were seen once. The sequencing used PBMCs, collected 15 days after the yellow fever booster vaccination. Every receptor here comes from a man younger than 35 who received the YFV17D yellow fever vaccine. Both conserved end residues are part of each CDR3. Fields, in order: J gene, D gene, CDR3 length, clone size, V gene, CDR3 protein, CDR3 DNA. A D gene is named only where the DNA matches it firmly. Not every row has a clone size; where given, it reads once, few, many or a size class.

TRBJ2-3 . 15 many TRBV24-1 CATSDRLRSTDTQYF TGTGCCACCAGTGATCGGTTGAGGAGCACAGATACGCAGTATTTT
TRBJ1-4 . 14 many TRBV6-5 CASSYSPGDEKLFF TGTGCCAGCAGTTACTCGCCGGGGGACGAAAAACTGTTTTTT
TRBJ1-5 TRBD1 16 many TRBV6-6 CASSSPGQGSNQPQHF TGTGCCAGCAGCTCTCCGGGACAGGGGAGCAATCAGCCCCAGCATTTT
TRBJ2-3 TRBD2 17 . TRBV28 CASSFIAQRGGSDTQYF TGTGCCAGCAGTTTTATTGCCCAGCGGGGGGGCTCAGATACGCAGTATTTT
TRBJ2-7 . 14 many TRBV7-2 CASRVRGTSYEQYF TGTGCCAGCAGGGTTCGGGGTACCTCCTACGAGCAGTACTTC
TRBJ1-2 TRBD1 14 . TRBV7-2 CASSLWTGTYGYTF TGTGCCAGCAGCTTATGGACAGGGACCTATGGCTACACCTTC
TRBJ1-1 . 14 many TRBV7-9 CASTGKGLSTEAFF TGTGCCAGCACCGGGAAGGGGCTTAGCACTGAAGCTTTCTTT
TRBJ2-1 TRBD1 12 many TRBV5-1 CASSLEDRAQFF TGCGCCAGCAGCCTGGAAGACAGGGCTCAGTTCTTC
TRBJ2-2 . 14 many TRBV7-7 CASSLALGTGELFF TGTGCTAGCAGCTTAGCGTTGGGAACCGGGGAGCTGTTTTTT
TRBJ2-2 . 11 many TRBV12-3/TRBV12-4 CASRGLGELFF TGTGCCAGCCGGGGTCTCGGGGAGCTGTTTTTT
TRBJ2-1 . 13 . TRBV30 CASSRGEYNEQFF TGTGCCAGCTCCAGGGGGGAATACAATGAGCAGTTCTTC
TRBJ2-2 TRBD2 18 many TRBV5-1 CASSPYTGLAGDSGELFF TGCGCCAGCAGCCCATACACTGGACTAGCGGGCGACTCCGGGGAGCTGTTTTTT
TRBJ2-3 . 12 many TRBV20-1 CSAPTATDTQYF TGCAGTGCCCCTACGGCAACAGATACGCAGTATTTT
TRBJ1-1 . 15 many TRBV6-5 CASSYSIIRVTEAFF TGTGCCAGCAGTTACTCGATCATACGGGTAACTGAAGCTTTCTTT